The TCR beta chain described here comes from a study of blood T cell repertoires in COVID-19. Overall study: Italy, Spain and the United States were the sources of the convalescent and acute COVID-19 samples.

Germline lookup yields CDR1 SGDLS and CDR2 YYNGEE. Losses at the gene ends were 0 bases for V and 4 bases for J; bases not matched to a gene: 5. The CDR3 is 15 residues long. Authors' analysis steps: It was from reference gene primer amplification that nucleated cell counts were estimated. Profiled with immunoSEQ multiplex PCR; TCRdb holds only in-frame clones, not every one. The V and J calls and clone size come from that table; D and trimming were worked out from the DNA. The data contain about 42,000 clones, about 82% of them singletons. The chain carries TRBV9 and TRBJ2-3, with 7 nucleotides matching TRBD2. The sequence derives from a man between 45 and 60 years old with active COVID-19. Material: peripheral blood. Here the CDR3 reads CASSVDGGSADTQYF. In nucleotides, the CDR3 is TGTGCCAGCAGCGTAGATGGCGGGAGTGCAGATACGCAGTATTTT.